This T cell receptor (beta chain) was observed in a study of CD8+CD57+ T cells in acquired aplastic anemia. Overall study findings and caveats: The number of CD8+ CDR3 sequences shared by patients and controls was approximately 28.

This clonotype was seen at least ten times. Antigen specificity is unknown. Germline values: CDR1 LNHDA, CDR2 SQIVND (reference sequence). V was clipped by 7 bases and J by 7 bases; unmatched bases: 10. The CDR3 contains 16 residues. Sequencing was done on patients that had shown CD8+CD57+ cell expansion by flow cytometry. Profiling of TCR beta VDJ combinations and CDR3 sequences used genomic DNA as template. In TCRdb, the reads were re-called with MiXCR into one record per CDR3 protein. The sample carries approximately 180,000 distinct CDR3 sequences, roughly 48% recorded once. The rearrangement joins TRBV19 to TRBJ2-1, with 13 bases lining up with TRBD2. This clonotype was obtained from a human donor with aplastic anemia. The sequenced sample was sorted CD4+, CD8+, or CD8+CD57+ T cells (not recorded which) from PBMCs. In DNA, the CDR3 is TGTGCCAGTACCAGACTAGCGGGGGGCGTAGGGAATGAGCAGTTCTTC. Translated, it gives CASTRLAGGVGNEQFF.